This TCR beta chain originates from a study of CD8 T cells in Susac syndrome. Negative isolation was applied to CD8+ and CD4+ T cells, and FACS enrichment was applied to TEMRA cells. Per the germline V gene, CDR1 is MDHEN and CDR2 is SYDVKM. Trimming removed 1 base from V and 0 bases from J, with 16 bases in between. The CDR3 totals 18 residues. An input of about 0.5 to 1 ug of RNA was subjected to reverse transcription using random hexamers. Via MiXCR, TCRdb re-called the immunoSEQ multiplex PCR reads, giving one row per CDR3 protein. Among about 300,000 distinct CDR3 sequences listed, approximately 85% were seen once.

This TCR derives from a human donor with multiple sclerosis. J is TRBJ1-3 and V is TRBV28, with D possibly matching TRBD1 (6 bases). Sequencing input: CD8+ T cells from PBMCs. Written as DNA, the CDR3 is TGTGCCAGCAGTTTATTTGGGAGACAGGCGAGCTCTGGAAACACCATATATTTT. Amino acids: CASSLFGRQASSGNTIYF.